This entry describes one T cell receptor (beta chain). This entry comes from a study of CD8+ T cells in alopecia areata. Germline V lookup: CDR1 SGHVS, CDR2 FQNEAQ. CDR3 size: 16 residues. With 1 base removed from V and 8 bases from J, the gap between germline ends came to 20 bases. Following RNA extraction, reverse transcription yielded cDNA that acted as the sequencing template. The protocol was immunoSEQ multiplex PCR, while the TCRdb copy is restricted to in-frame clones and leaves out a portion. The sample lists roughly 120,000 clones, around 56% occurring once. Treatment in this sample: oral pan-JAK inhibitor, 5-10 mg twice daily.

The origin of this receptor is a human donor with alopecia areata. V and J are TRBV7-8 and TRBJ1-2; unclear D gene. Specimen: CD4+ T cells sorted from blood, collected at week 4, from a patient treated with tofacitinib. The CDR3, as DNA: TGTGCCAGCAGCTTAGGCGGAGTCCGAGTTAGAGGCGGCTACACCTTC. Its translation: CASSLGGVRVRGGYTF.